The 17 T cell receptor beta chains given below trace back to one sample, sequenced in a study of CD8 T cells in Susac syndrome (dated by TCRdb to the late 2010s). Library generation was performed with the immunoSEQ multiplex PCR assay. RNA was extracted using the RNeasy kit, and roughly 0.5 to 1 microgram was reverse transcribed with random hexamers. TCRdb reanalyzed the raw reads on its own, using fastp at Q25 for trimming and MiXCR for clone calling, and kept in-frame beta chains. Rows with a matching CDR3 protein are joined into one entry that keeps the most common DNA and genes. Within this sample are approximately 150,000 distinct CDR3 sequences, with approximately 95% of them counted one time only. The biggest ten clones account for over 0.065% of the sample. Sequenced sample: CD4+ T cells from PBMCs. The receptors here all came from a human donor with Susac syndrome.

The chain is built from TRBV7-8 and TRBJ1-4; D is ambiguous. The CDR3 is 12 amino acids. CDR1 and CDR2 from the germline V gene are SGHVS and FQNEAQ. With 3 bases removed from V and 5 bases from J, the gap between germline ends came to 4 bases. The CDR3 nucleotides are TGTGCCAGCAGCTTGAGAAATGAAAAACTGTTTTTT. As protein: CASSLRNEKLFF. The full variable domain, rest sourced from reference TRBV7-8 and TRBJ1-4, is GAGVSQSPRYKVAKRGQDVALRCDPISGHVSLFWYQQALGQGPEFLTYFQNEAQLDKSGLPSDRFFAERPEGSVSTLKIQRTQQEDSAVYLCASSLRNEKLFFGSGTQLSVL.

The chain links TRBV9 to TRBJ2-2; TRBD2 matches 11 bases. Germline V lookup: CDR1 SGDLS, CDR2 YYNGEE. Trimming removed 3 bases from V and 5 bases from J; junction bases left unmatched: 6. CDR3 length equals 16 residues. This CDR3 is CASSGGTSGLTGELFF. The CDR3, as DNA: TGTGCCAGCAGCGGGGGGACTAGCGGATTGACCGGGGAGCTGTTTTTT.

The rearrangement joins TRBV6-5 to TRBJ2-3; TRBD2 matches 11 bases. Trimming removed 2 bases from V and 8 bases from J; junction bases left unmatched: 6. Germline-derived CDR1 and CDR2 are MNHEY and SVGAGI. This CDR3 comprises 15 residues. The CDR3 coding sequence is TGTGCCAGCAGTTACGATCTAGCGGGAGGTTCTACGCAGTATTTT. The encoded protein is CASSYDLAGGSTQYF.

The chain recombines TRBV14 with TRBJ2-1; D is undetermined. Germline V gene data show CDR1 as SGHDN and CDR2 as FVKESK. This CDR3 comprises 15 residues. Deletions cut 1 base from V and 7 bases from J, with 14 bases between. The CDR3 region has the DNA TGTGCCAGCAGCCAAGTAGTTCTGGGAAGGAATGAGCAGTTCTTC. It yields the protein CASSQVVLGRNEQFF.

The chain uses TRBV15 and TRBJ2-1; 7 bases fit TRBD2. Per germline, CDR1 LNHNV and CDR2 YYDKDF (reference sequence). This CDR3 comprises 17 residues. Trimming at V came to 0 bases and at J to 7 bases, leaving 12 bases not matched to a gene. CDR3 loop: CATSRDAPAQGGNEQFF. DNA of the CDR3: TGTGCCACCAGCAGAGATGCCCCTGCGCAGGGAGGGAATGAGCAGTTCTTC.

The table lists this clonotype with a count of one. The chain is built from TRBV15 and TRBJ2-7; D perhaps matches TRBD1 (6 bases). CDR3 length equals 14 residues. Trimming cost V 1 base and J 3 bases, with 10 bases left between them. Germline lookup yields CDR1 LNHNV and CDR2 YYDKDF (reference sequence). The CDR3 sequence: CATSRGDTIYEQYF. In DNA form, the CDR3 reads TGTGCCACCAGCAGAGGGGACACAATCTACGAGCAGTACTTC.

The CDR3 loop is CASSVENTGELFF. The CDR3 coding sequence is TGTGCCAGCAGCGTAGAGAACACCGGGGAGCTGTTTTTT. The chain carries TRBV9 and TRBJ2-2; no definite D call. This CDR3 has 13 residues. V lost 0 bases and J 1 base, leaving 1 base between the germline ends. Germline-derived CDR1 and CDR2 are SGDLS and YYNGEE.

CDR3: CASKGSGPTQYF. The CDR3 nucleotides read TGTGCCAGCAAGGGGAGCGGTCCTACGCAGTATTTT. The chain has TRBV27 and TRBJ2-3; D possibly matches TRBD1 or TRBD2 (5 bases each). Germline CDR1 is MNHEY and CDR2 is SMNVEV (reference sequence). Between the trimmed V and J ends, which lost 7 bases and 8 bases, there was a span of 13 bases. This CDR3 is 12 amino acids long.

The sample holds one count of this clonotype. The genes are TRBV29-1 and TRBJ2-1; TRBD2 matches at 12 bases. Germline CDR1 SQVTM, CDR2 ANQGSEA. This CDR3 contains 17 residues. J gave up 7 bases and V 1 base, and 11 bases lay outside the gene matches. The CDR3 is CSVEAQGLAGRLNEQFF. Here the CDR3 DNA reads TGCAGCGTTGAAGCCCAGGGACTAGCGGGTCGCCTAAATGAGCAGTTCTTC.

This clonotype was detected once. This chain connects TRBV20-1 to TRBJ1-5; 8 positions match TRBD1. The J segment lost 4 bases and the V segment lost 5 bases, leaving 7 bases of the junction unmatched. Per germline, CDR1 DFQATT and CDR2 SNEGSKA (reference sequence). The CDR3 totals 14 residues. The CDR3 loop reads CSAQSDRENQPQHF. As DNA, the CDR3 is TGCAGTGCTCAGTCGGACAGGGAAAATCAGCCCCAGCATTTT.

The genes are TRBV12-3 or TRBV12-4 and TRBJ1-1, with D possibly TRBD1 on 5 matching bases. Trimming shortened V by 5 bases and J by 1 base, and 14 bases separated the two germline ends. The CDR3 is 15 residues long. The CDR3, as DNA: TGTGCCAGCAGTCTCCCCTTGGGGGGGAACACTGAAGCTTTCTTT. Translating gives CASSLPLGGNTEAFF.

The gene calls are TRBV28 and TRBJ1-1; tentative D call: TRBD1 (6 bases). Germline CDR1 reads MDHEN; CDR2 reads SYDVKM. V lost 3 bases to trimming and J lost 7 bases, with 9 bases between them. The CDR3 runs to 12 residues. The DNA for the CDR3 is TGTGCCAGCAGTTTTCAGGGGCTTGAAGCTTTCTTT. It yields the protein CASSFQGLEAFF.

The rearrangement links TRBV28 to TRBJ2-3; D is perhaps TRBD1 (6 bases). This CDR3 spans 13 amino acids. Trimming stripped 8 bases from V and 1 base from J, with 10 bases between. The germline V gene encodes CDR1 MDHEN and CDR2 SYDVKM. CDR3 nucleotide sequence: TGTGCCAGCGCTGCAGGGGGCACAGATACGCAGTATTTT. This gives the protein CASAAGGTDTQYF.

This chain connects TRBV10-3 to TRBJ1-2; D is perhaps TRBD1 (6 bases). The V gene's germline CDR1 is ENHRY and CDR2 SYGVKD. CDR3 length: 15 amino acids. Trimming removed 6 bases at V and 4 bases at J, with 18 bases between. CDR3: CAISDTGQKGYGYTF. The CDR3 DNA follows: TGTGCCATCAGCGATACAGGACAGAAGGGCTATGGCTACACCTTC.

This chain links TRBV20-1 with TRBJ2-5; D is perhaps TRBD1 (6 bases). Germline V gene sequence: CDR1 DFQATT, CDR2 SNEGSKA (reference sequence). Deletions cut 4 bases from V and 5 bases from J, with 14 bases between. CDR3 length: 13 residues. CDR3 nucleotides: TGCAGTGCTAATCCAGGGGCGCAGGAGACCCAGTACTTC. Translation gives CSANPGAQETQYF.

This chain connects TRBV24-1 to TRBJ1-1; weak D call: TRBD1 (5 bases). Trimming removed 0 bases at V and 4 bases at J, with 11 bases between. The germline gives CDR1 KGHDR, CDR2 SFDVKD. The CDR3 extends over 15 amino acids. The CDR3 nucleotides are TGTGCCACCAGTGATTTGCTGGCAGGGTCCACTGAAGCTTTCTTT. Translated, it gives CATSDLLAGSTEAFF.

The genes are TRBV14 and TRBJ2-7; tentative D call: TRBD2 (6 bases). This CDR3 is built from 13 residues. Trimming stripped 0 bases from V and 5 bases from J, with 8 bases between. The germline V gene has CDR1 SGHDN and CDR2 FVKESK. As DNA, the CDR3 is TGTGCCAGCAGCCAAGATCCGGGGGACGAGCAGTACTTC. Protein product: CASSQDPGDEQYF.